This T cell receptor beta chain emerged from a study of control samples from healthy donors and cancer patients. Profiling relied on immunoSEQ multiplex PCR, and the TCRdb table lists in-frame clones only, not all of them. The profile shows some 120,000 clones, about 87% of them singletons. The germline V gene encodes CDR1 SGHVS and CDR2 FNYEAQ. CDR3 length: 18 residues. With V trimmed by 4 bases and J by 8 bases, 15 bases remained unmatched. The clonotype comes from a man between 60 and 75 years old in good health. The material sequenced was blood. This chain connects TRBV7-6 to TRBJ2-2; 11 bases agree with TRBD1. CDR3 sequence (DNA): TGTGCCAGCAGCTCAATAATCAGGACAGGGGGCGCGGCTGGGGAGCTGTTTTTT. It translates to CASSSIIRTGGAAGELFF.